This T cell receptor (beta chain) stems from a study of blood T cell repertoires in COVID-19. Study details: The United States, Italy and Spain provided the acute and convalescent COVID-19 samples.

This clone appeared a single time. Authors' data handling: Reference gene primer amplification gave nucleated cell count estimates. The assay was immunoSEQ multiplex PCR, and TCRdb's table has in-frame clones only and misses some. The DNA was the basis for D and trimming; V, J and clone size are from that table. The table has about 290,000 clones, around 81% seen once. The CDR3 length is 15 residues. V lost 3 bases and J lost 1; bases outside the gene matches: 3. The germline gives CDR1 SGHNT, CDR2 YENEEA. This TCR came from a woman aged 45-59 years with active or convalescent COVID-19. The sequenced sample was peripheral blood. The rearrangement uses TRBV11-3 and TRBJ2-7, with TRBD1 identical over 10 bases. The CDR3: CASSLSGQGSYEQYF. The CDR3 DNA sequence: TGTGCCAGCAGCTTGTCGGGACAGGGGTCCTACGAGCAGTACTTC.